This T cell receptor beta chain was profiled in a study of blood T cell repertoires in COVID-19. This clone was observed once. As originally analysed: Estimated nucleated cell counts came from reference gene primer amplification. Assay: immunoSEQ multiplex PCR; the TCRdb copy retains only in-frame clones and omits some. V and J calls and clone size follow that table, whereas D and trimming were derived from the DNA. This sample yields roughly 59,000 clones, of which 65% to 85% are seen a single time; roughly 6% belongs to the top ten. The CDR3 length is 13 residues. V dropped 2 bases and J dropped 7 bases, with 14 bases sitting between them. The V gene's germline CDR1 is GTSNPN and CDR2 SVGIG (reference sequence).

Sequencing was carried out using peripheral blood. The sequence derives from a human donor in a cohort sampled during active COVID-19. V is TRBV30 and J is TRBJ1-1; D remains unclear. For the CDR3, the DNA is TGTGCCTGGAGTCACGCGGGAGGGTTTGAAGCTTTCTTT. It specifies CAWSHAGGFEAFF.